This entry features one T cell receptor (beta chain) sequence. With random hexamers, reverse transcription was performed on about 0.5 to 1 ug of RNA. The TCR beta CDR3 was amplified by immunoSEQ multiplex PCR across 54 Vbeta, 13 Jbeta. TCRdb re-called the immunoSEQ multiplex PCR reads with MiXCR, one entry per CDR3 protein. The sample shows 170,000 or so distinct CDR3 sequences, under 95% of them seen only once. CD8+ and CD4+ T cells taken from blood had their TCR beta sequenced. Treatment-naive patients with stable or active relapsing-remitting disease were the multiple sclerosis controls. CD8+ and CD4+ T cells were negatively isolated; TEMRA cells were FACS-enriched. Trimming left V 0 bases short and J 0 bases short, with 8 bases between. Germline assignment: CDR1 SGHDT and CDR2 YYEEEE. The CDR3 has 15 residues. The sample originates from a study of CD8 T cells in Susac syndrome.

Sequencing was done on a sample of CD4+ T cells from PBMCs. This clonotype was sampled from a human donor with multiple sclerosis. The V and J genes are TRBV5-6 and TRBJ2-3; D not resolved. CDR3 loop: CASSLGFPSTDTQYF. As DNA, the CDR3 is TGTGCCAGCAGCTTGGGGTTTCCTAGCACAGATACGCAGTATTTT. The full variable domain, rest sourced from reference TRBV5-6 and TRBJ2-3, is DAGVTQSPTHLIKTRGQQVTLRCSPKSGHDTVSWYQQALGQGPQFIFQYYEEEERQRGNFPDRFSGHQFPNYSSELNVNALLLGDSALYLCASSLGFPSTDTQYFGPGTRLTVL.